The present T cell receptor beta chain was sequenced within a study of blood T cell dynamics during melanoma immunotherapy. The repertoire was sequenced with immunoSEQ multiplex PCR; TCRdb's copy has only in-frame clones and lacks some. This sample carries about 8,500 clones, about four fifths of them seen once, and the ten largest clones take roughly 1%. J lost 7 bases, V lost 5 bases, and 7 bases had no gene match. CDR3 length: 13 amino acids. From germline, CDR1 is GTSNPN and CDR2 SVGIG (reference sequence). The time point was: pre-treatment baseline. At 12 weeks after first infusion, RECIST 1.1 defined response for most patients.

The sequence came from a human donor with melanoma. This material consisted of blood, taken from a patient treated with checkpoint blockade. The J gene is TRBJ2-7, the V gene TRBV30, with 11 nucleotides matching TRBD2. The CDR3 region is CAWDTSGGREQYF. CDR3 DNA: TGTGCCTGGGATACTAGCGGGGGCCGGGAGCAGTACTTC.